These 6 T cell receptor beta chains originate from one sample sequenced in a study of shared clonotypes between healthy human individuals. The protocol was immunoSEQ multiplex PCR, while the TCRdb copy is restricted to in-frame clones and leaves out a portion. The sample has more than 450,000 clones; about four fifths are singletons. The specimen sequenced was PBMCs. All receptors come from a woman between 40 and 50 years old in good health. Some clones in this sample may be carry-over from other donors' samples.

The CDR3 DNA is TGTGCCACCTTATACCAAGAGGGAAACAATGAGCAGTTCTTC. It specifies CATLYQEGNNEQFF. This chain links TRBV10-3 with TRBJ2-1; tentatively, D is TRBD2 (5 bases). Deletions cut 10 bases from V and 5 bases from J, with 18 bases between. CDR1 is ENHRY and CDR2 is SYGVKD in the germline V gene. The CDR3 has 14 amino acids.

This clone was detected once. This sequence joins TRBV2 and TRBJ1-3; D is uncertain. CDR3 length: 13 amino acids. Germline CDR1 reads SNHLY; CDR2 reads FYNNEI. The V and J ends lost 6 bases and 0 bases respectively, with 6 bases between them. CDR3 bases: TGTGCCAGCAGCGGGGACTCTGGAAACACCATATATTTT. This sequence encodes CASSGDSGNTIYF.

The J gene is TRBJ1-2, the V gene TRBV2, with D possibly matching TRBD1 (5 bases). This CDR3 region has 14 residues. Germline V lookup: CDR1 SNHLY, CDR2 FYNNEI. V dropped 3 bases and J dropped 8 bases, with 16 bases sitting between them. The CDR3, as DNA: TGTGCCAGCAGTGAGACCTCGATGCAGGGCGGCTACACCTTC. Residues: CASSETSMQGGYTF.

The gene calls are TRBV2 and TRBJ2-7; D is possibly TRBD2 (5 bases). This CDR3 is 11 amino acids long. Trimming removed 8 bases from V and 4 bases from J, with 9 bases in between. The germline V gene has CDR1 SNHLY and CDR2 FYNNEI. Here the CDR3 DNA reads TGTGCCAGCGGAGGAGGTTACGAGCAGTACTTC. Translating it yields CASGGGYEQYF.

This clone appeared a single time. This CDR3 is CASSPSQASEAFF. The CDR3 nucleotides read TGTGCCAGCAGCCCCTCGCAAGCCTCTGAAGCTTTCTTT. The V call is TRBV7-8, the J call TRBJ1-1; D is unclear. Germline assignment: CDR1 SGHVS and CDR2 FQNEAQ. This CDR3 has 13 residues. Deletions cut 5 bases from V and 6 bases from J, with 13 bases between. The complete variable domain, with remaining parts taken from reference TRBV7-8 and TRBJ1-1, reads GAGVSQSPRYKVAKRGQDVALRCDPISGHVSLFWYQQALGQGPEFLTYFQNEAQLDKSGLPSDRFFAERPEGSVSTLKIQRTQQEDSAVYLCASSPSQASEAFFGQGTRLTVV.

The rearrangement joins TRBV28 to TRBJ2-5; D uncertain. The CDR3 sequence is 14 residues long. V was shortened by 3 bases and J by 2 bases, with 10 bases between the two germline ends. CDR1 is MDHEN, CDR2 SYDVKM, per germline. The CDR3 DNA sequence: TGTGCCAGCAGTTTGTTCATGGGACAAGAGACCCAGTACTTC. It codes for CASSLFMGQETQYF.